This T cell receptor (beta chain) was obtained from a study of CD4 T cells in relation to SARS-CoV-2 and coronaviruses. Looking at the study overall: After roughly ten days of antigen culture, PBMC TCR beta CDR3s were sequenced. Negative control cultures got HIV-1 Nef peptides or no peptide. Shared crossreactive spike epitopes were mapped to their HLA restriction.

Before the COVID-19 pandemic, during about 2011-2019, CD4+ T cells were taken from unexposed donors. The cells were cultured for approximately ten days before CD4+ T cells were isolated. As cell numbers allowed, unexposed-donor CD4+ T cells faced SARS-CoV-2 S/N and four cold-coronavirus spikes. Points on this clone: Its antigen is undetermined.

Repertoires were generated with immunoSEQ multiplex PCR, while TCRdb's copy carries only in-frame clones and drops some. In the table there are roughly 21,000 clones, around 78% of which are singletons. This CDR3 has 13 residues. The V and J ends lost 3 bases and 6 bases respectively, with 9 bases between them. V is TRBV12-3 or TRBV12-4 and J is TRBJ1-5; perhaps TRBD1 as D (6 bases). Input material: CD4+ T cells from PBMCs, cultured in vitro. The sequence derives from a human donor in good health. In DNA form, the CDR3 reads TGTGCCAGCAGTTTTGGGGGGGCTCAGCCCCAGCATTTT. It translates to CASSFGGAQPQHF.